What follows is one TCR beta chain and its context. Ten or more counts support this clonotype. The antigen it binds to is not known. No much larger clone exists at a distance of one base, and base qualities are not known. These data come from a study of human T cells and chemical hapten exposure (dated by TCRdb to the early 2020s). A note on the overall study: For sensitization, 2% DPC in acetone was applied to a roughly 2 cm by roughly 2 cm area of upper inner arm skin. The study tracked peripheral blood TCR repertoire changes in vivo during primary and secondary sensitization to the hapten diphenylcyclopropenone (DPC) in alopecia patients. Approximately 28 alopecia patients gave blood for TCR sequencing at one to four time points (pre-sensitization, 2, 6 and 24 weeks). Patients additionally received weekly therapeutic DPC doses to the scalp throughout the approximately 22-week study period. Patch testing was performed on the upper back with Finn chambers containing 0.01% DPC, and the patch tests were scored after 6 days according to International Contact Dermatitis Research Group standards. Blood samples were taken from patients before sensitization (week 0) and at 2, 6 and about 24 weeks after DPC sensitization. Libraries were pooled for sequencing, and variation in per-sample TCR yields was attributed mainly to small differences in library volumes within the pool. The mostly female patient cohort included alopecia areata with under or over 50% scalp involvement, alopecia totalis and alopecia universalis. Findings and caveats that apply to the study as a whole: The number of PT1 expanded TCRs positively correlated with patch test score, significant at thresholds 8, 16 and 32 but not 4. Significantly more large CDR3 similarity clusters were formed by expanded TCRs than by pre-sensitization or healthy control sets, consistent with antigen-driven responses. After repeated subsampling, the strength of the expansion versus patch-test correlation and the threshold at which it became significant changed. DPC sensitization did not change the number of TCRs with a frequency above 1 in 1000, and there was no evidence of changes in global repertoire structure. All patients had alopecia, a presumed autoimmune disease, so their immune response might differ from that of healthy individuals.

Library creation used RACE. Sequencing instrument: NextSeq 500. During library preparation, unique molecular identifiers were attached to individual cDNA molecules so that TCRs could be counted quantitatively and reproducibly. Each blood RNA sample was used to sequence both TCR alpha and TCR beta chains. As for how the authors treated the data: Samples had a median of approximately 93,000 TCRs, with a range from roughly 20,000 to 690,600. The Decombinator software suite was used to annotate the V, J and CDR3 of the TCR reads. For the PS versus PT1 abundance plots, all samples were subsampled to the same number of TCRs (28,000). TCRs were defined as expanded if absent before sensitization and observed at least eight times at the 2-week time point. TCRdb's own reprocessing of the public reads used fastp at Q25 and MiXCR and kept productive beta chains. Every distinct CDR3 protein forms one entry, paired with its most common genes and DNA. What appears here as the V and J calls and clone size reflects TCRdb's work, not the paper's. The sample records just under 350,000 distinct CDR3 sequences, 5.5% to 8% of which are singletons. 7.5% to 9% of the sample lies in the top ten.

The CDR3 sequence holds 14 residues, the cysteine and phenylalanine included. Only the CDR3 portion is preserved as DNA: 42 bases, with reading frame beginning at the first base. V and J lose 7 bases and 0 bases, and a span of 13 bases separates them. Via the germline V gene, CDR1 is SGHRS and CDR2 YFSETQ. What the time point label conveys for this sample: patch test 1, 2 weeks after DPC sensitization. Reading the label with the study, this specimen's treatment or condition is: therapeutic diphenylcyclopropenone sensitization with weekly scalp DPC. At every patch-test visit, the blood draw took place before the patch test was put on. To be eligible, patients had to be aged 18 to 70, diagnosed with alopecia and judged suitable for DPC therapy, while pregnant patients were excluded. Total RNA was isolated from unfractionated whole blood collected in Tempus Blood RNA tubes.

The TCR sequence derives from a woman aged 18-30 years with alopecia areata. Some clones in this sample may be carry-over from other donors' samples. The chain links TRBV5-1 with TRBJ1-1; the D segment cannot be called with confidence. Sample: whole blood, taken in connection with sensitization to the hapten diphenylcyclopropenone (DPC). CDR3 sequence: CASGPTSMNTEAFF. At the DNA level, the sequence is TGCGCCAGCGGTCCTACTTCCATGAACACTGAAGCTTTCTTT. Where the CDR3 stops, the reference TRBV5-1 and TRBJ1-1 genes take over; the full variable domain is KAGVTQTPRYLIKTRGQQVTLSCSPISGHRSVSWYQQTPGQGLQFLFEYFSETQRNKGNFPGRFSGRQFSNSRSEMNVSTLELGDSALYLCASGPTSMNTEAFFGQGTRLTVV.